This record covers a single TCR beta chain. The repertoire was sequenced with immunoSEQ multiplex PCR; TCRdb's copy has only in-frame clones and lacks some. This table has about 40,000 clones, 90% appearing once. The sample is drawn from a study of T cell changes during pregnancy in multiple sclerosis. This sample comprised CD4+ T cells from peripheral blood mononuclear cells, obtained in the third trimester of pregnancy. The TCR sequence derives from a female donor with multiple sclerosis, enrolled in a pregnancy study.

Here the CDR3 reads CASSRTDNEQFF. CDR3 coding DNA: TGTGCCAGCAGTCGGACAGACAATGAGCAGTTCTTC. The rearrangement joins TRBV13 to TRBJ2-1; perhaps TRBD1 as D (6 bases). Germline V gene data show CDR1 as PRHDT and CDR2 as FYEKMQ (reference sequence). This CDR3 region has 12 residues. V lost 6 bases and J 5 bases, leaving 8 bases between the germline ends. The whole variable domain, filled in from reference TRBV13 and TRBJ2-1, reads AAGVIQSPRHLIKEKRETATLKCYPIPRHDTVYWYQQGPGQDPQFLISFYEKMQSDKGSIPDRFSAQQFSDYHSELNMSSLELGDSALYFCASSRTDNEQFFGPGTRLTVL.